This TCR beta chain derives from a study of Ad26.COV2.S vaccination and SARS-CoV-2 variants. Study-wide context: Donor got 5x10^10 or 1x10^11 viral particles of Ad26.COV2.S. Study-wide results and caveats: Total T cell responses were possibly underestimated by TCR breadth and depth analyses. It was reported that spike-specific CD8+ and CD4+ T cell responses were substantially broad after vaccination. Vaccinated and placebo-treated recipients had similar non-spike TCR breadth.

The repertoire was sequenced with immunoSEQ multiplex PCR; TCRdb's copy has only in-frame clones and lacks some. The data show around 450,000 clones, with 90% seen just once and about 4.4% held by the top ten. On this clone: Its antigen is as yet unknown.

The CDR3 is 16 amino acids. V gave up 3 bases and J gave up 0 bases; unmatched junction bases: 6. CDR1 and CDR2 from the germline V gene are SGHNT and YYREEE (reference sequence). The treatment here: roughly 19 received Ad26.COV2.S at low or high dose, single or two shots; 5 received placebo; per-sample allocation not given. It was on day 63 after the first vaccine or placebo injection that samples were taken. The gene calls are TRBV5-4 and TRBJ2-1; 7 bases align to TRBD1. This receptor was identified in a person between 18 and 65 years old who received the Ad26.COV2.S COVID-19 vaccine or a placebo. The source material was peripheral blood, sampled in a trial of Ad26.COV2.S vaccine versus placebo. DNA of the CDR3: TGTGCCAGCAGCTCCCAAACAGGGGTCTCCTACAATGAGCAGTTCTTC. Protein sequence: CASSSQTGVSYNEQFF.